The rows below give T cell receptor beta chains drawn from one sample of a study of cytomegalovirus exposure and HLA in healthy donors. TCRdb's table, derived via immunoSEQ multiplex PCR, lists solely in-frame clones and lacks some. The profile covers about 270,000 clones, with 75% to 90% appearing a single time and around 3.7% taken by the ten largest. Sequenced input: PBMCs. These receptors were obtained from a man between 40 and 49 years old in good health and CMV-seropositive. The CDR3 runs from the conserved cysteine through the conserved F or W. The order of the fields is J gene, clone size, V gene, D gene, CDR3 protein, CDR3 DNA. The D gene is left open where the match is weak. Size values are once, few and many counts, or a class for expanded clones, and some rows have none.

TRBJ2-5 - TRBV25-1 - CATRHRPGDKETQYF TGTGCCACCAGGCACCGCCCAGGGGATAAAGAGACCCAGTACTTC
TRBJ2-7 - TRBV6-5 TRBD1 CASSNRDSTYEQYF TGTGCCAGCAGTAACCGGGACAGTACCTACGAGCAGTACTTC
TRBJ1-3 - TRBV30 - CAWSVRGPRTEAYKYSGNTIYF TGTGCCTGGAGTGTAAGGGGTCCCCGGACAGAGGCCTACAAGTACTCTGGAAACACCATATATTTT
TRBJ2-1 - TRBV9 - CASSVSAGRADNEQFF TGTGCCAGCAGCGTTAGCGCGGGCCGGGCCGACAATGAGCAGTTCTTC
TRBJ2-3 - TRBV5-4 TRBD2 CASSSKLLAGGADTQYF TGTGCCAGCAGCTCGAAGCTACTAGCGGGAGGAGCAGATACGCAGTATTTT
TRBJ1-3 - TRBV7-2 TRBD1 CASSPIDRAGNTIYF TGTGCCAGCAGCCCAATCGACAGGGCAGGAAACACCATATATTTT
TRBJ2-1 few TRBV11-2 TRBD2 CASSPGTSGRRGTYNEQFF TGTGCCAGCAGCCCCGGGACTAGCGGGAGGAGGGGAACCTACAATGAGCAGTTCTTC
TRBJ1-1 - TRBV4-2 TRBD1 CASSQGGQGNTEAFF TGTGCCAGCAGCCAAGGGGGACAGGGGAACACTGAAGCTTTCTTT
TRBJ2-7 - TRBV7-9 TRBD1 CASSFRGQGAYEQYF TGTGCCAGCAGCTTTAGGGGACAGGGGGCCTACGAGCAGTACTTC
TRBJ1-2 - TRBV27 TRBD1 CASSGTGGVGYGYTF TGTGCCAGCAGTGGGACAGGGGGAGTTGGCTATGGCTACACCTTC
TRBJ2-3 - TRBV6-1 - CASSEAPRDTQYF TGTGCCAGCAGTGAAGCTCCGAGAGATACGCAGTATTTT
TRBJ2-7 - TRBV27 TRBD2 CASSSDSGSGDEQYF TGTGCCAGCAGTTCAGATAGCGGGAGTGGCGACGAGCAGTACTTC
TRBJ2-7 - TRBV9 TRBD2 CASTKAGGPLYEQYF TGTGCCAGCACCAAAGCGGGAGGGCCTCTATACGAGCAGTACTTC
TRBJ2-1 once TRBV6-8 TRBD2 CASSYLLAGYNEQFF TGTGCCAGCAGTTACTTGCTAGCGGGGTACAATGAGCAGTTCTTC
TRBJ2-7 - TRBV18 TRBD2 CASSPASGRREQYF TGTGCCAGCTCACCGGCTAGCGGGAGGCGCGAGCAGTACTTC
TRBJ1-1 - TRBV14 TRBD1 CASRFTRDSNTEAFF TGTGCCAGCAGGTTCACCCGGGACAGTAACACTGAAGCTTTCTTT
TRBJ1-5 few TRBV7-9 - CASSYQGNQPQHF TGTGCCAGCAGCTATCAGGGAAATCAGCCCCAGCATTTT
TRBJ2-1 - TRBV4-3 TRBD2 CASSQEIAGSTPNEQFF TGCGCCAGCAGCCAAGAAATAGCGGGATCCACCCCCAATGAGCAGTTCTTC
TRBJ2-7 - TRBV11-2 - CASSLVGRAYEQYF TGTGCCAGCAGCTTAGTAGGCAGGGCCTACGAGCAGTACTTC
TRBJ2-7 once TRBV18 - CASSPLGYEQYF TGTGCCAGCTCACCTCTAGGCTACGAGCAGTACTTC
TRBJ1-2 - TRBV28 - CASSFSNYGYTF TGTGCCAGCAGTTTCTCTAACTATGGCTACACCTTC
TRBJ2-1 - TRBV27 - CASRDRLDNEQFF TGTGCCAGCAGGGACAGATTAGACAATGAGCAGTTCTTC
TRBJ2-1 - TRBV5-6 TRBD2 CASSLAGGGDNEQFF TGTGCCAGCAGCTTGGCGGGGGGAGGCGACAATGAGCAGTTCTTC
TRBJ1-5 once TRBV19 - CASTLAREGTYQPQHF TGTGCCAGTACCCTTGCCAGGGAAGGAACCTATCAGCCCCAGCATTTT
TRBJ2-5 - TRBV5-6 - CASSLTLRETQYF TGTGCCAGCAGCTTGACATTGAGGGAGACCCAGTACTTC
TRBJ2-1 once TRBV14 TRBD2 CASSHRLAGVGHEQFF TGTGCCAGCAGCCACAGACTAGCGGGAGTGGGCCATGAGCAGTTCTTC
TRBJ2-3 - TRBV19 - CASKSSGDTQYF TGTGCCAGTAAAAGTAGCGGAGATACGCAGTATTTT
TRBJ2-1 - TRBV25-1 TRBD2 CASRGLADYNEQFF TGTGCCAGCAGAGGACTAGCGGACTACAATGAGCAGTTCTTC
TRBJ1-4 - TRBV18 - CASSPSRGNEKLFF TGTGCCAGCTCACCATCTCGGGGAAATGAAAAACTGTTTTTT
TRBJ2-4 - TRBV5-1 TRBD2 CASSHGLDGAIQYF TGCGCCAGCAGCCACGGACTAGACGGAGCCATTCAGTACTTC
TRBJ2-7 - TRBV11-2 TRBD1 CASSSGQGYYEQYF TGTGCCAGCAGCTCCGGACAGGGGTACTACGAGCAGTACTTC
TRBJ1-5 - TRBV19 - CASSWTVGKQPQHF TGTGCCAGTAGCTGGACAGTCGGGAAACAGCCCCAGCATTTT
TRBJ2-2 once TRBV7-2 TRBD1 CASSFWTGRELFF TGTGCCAGCAGCTTTTGGACAGGGAGGGAGCTGTTTTTT
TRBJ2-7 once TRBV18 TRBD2 CASSPPGGSGRYEQYF TGTGCCAGCTCACCCCCCGGGGGGAGCGGGAGATACGAGCAGTACTTC
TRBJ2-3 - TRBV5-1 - CASSLGTGYGGTDTQYF TGCGCCAGCAGCTTGGGTACAGGGTATGGGGGCACAGATACGCAGTATTTT
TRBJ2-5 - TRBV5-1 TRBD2 CASSYLAGGRAETQYF TGCGCCAGCAGCTACCTGGCGGGAGGGCGGGCAGAGACCCAGTACTTC
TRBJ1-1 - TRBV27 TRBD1 CASSSGQGGNTEAFF TGTGCCAGCAGTTCGGGACAGGGAGGAAACACTGAAGCTTTCTTT
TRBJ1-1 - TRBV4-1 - CASSQDTGNTEAFF TGCGCCAGCAGCCAAGATACAGGAAACACTGAAGCTTTCTTT
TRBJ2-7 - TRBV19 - CASSIRQVGEQYF TGTGCCAGTAGTATACGACAGGTGGGAGAGCAGTACTTC
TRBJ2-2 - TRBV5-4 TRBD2 CASSRLAANTGELFF TGTGCCAGCAGCCGTCTAGCGGCTAACACCGGGGAGCTGTTTTTT
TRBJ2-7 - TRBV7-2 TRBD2 CASSFAASGCSYEQYF TGTGCCAGCAGCTTCGCAGCTAGCGGGTGCTCCTACGAGCAGTACTTC
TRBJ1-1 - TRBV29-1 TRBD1 CSVINYRGQGAEAFF TGCAGCGTTATAAACTACAGGGGGCAGGGGGCTGAAGCTTTCTTT
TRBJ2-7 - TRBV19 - CASSISSGYEQYF TGTGCCAGTAGTATCTCCTCCGGCTACGAGCAGTACTTC
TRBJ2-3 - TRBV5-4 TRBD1 CASSSRTGEGTDTQYF TGTGCCAGCAGCTCACGGACAGGGGAGGGGACAGATACGCAGTATTTT
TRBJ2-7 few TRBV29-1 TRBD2 CSVRSRLAVEDEQYF TGCAGCGTCCGATCGAGGCTAGCGGTCGAGGACGAGCAGTACTTC
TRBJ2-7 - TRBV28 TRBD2 CASSSAGTSGSLYEQYF TGTGCCAGCAGCTCCGCCGGGACTAGCGGGAGTTTGTACGAGCAGTACTTC
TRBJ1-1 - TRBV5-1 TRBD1 CASSLLQGPEAFF TGCGCCAGCAGCTTGCTACAGGGGCCTGAAGCTTTCTTT
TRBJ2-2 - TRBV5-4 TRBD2 CASSSGAGLAGGGDTGELFF TGTGCCAGCAGCTCCGGGGCGGGACTAGCGGGAGGGGGAGACACCGGGGAGCTGTTTTTT
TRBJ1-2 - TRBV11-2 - CASSLDGTNYGYTF TGTGCCAGCAGCTTAGACGGTACTAACTATGGCTACACCTTC
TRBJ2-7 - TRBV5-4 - CASHDGGSYEQYF TGTGCCAGCCATGACGGCGGCTCCTACGAGCAGTACTTC
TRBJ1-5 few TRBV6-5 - CASSAQGNSNQPQHF TGTGCCAGCAGCGCTCAGGGCAATAGCAATCAGCCCCAGCATTTT
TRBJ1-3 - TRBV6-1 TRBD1 CASSDPTGVGNTIYF TGTGCCAGCAGTGACCCGACAGGGGTTGGAAACACCATATATTTT
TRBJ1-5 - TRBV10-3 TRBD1 CATGTGLQPQHF TGTGCCACCGGGACAGGGCTTCAGCCCCAGCATTTT